This T cell receptor beta chain emerged from a study of T cells in Graves' hyperthyroidism and ophthalmopathy. TCR beta CDR3 region amplification was performed from RNA transcripts. The primer set for the first-round RT-PCR of the TCR CDR3 was HTBI. One entry per CDR3 protein, called by TCRdb with MiXCR from the multiplex PCR reads. The table shows roughly 740,000 distinct CDR3 sequences, with about 17% occurring only once. This clonotype occurred a few times. This receptor was taken from a man between 18 and 29 years old with Graves' hyperthyroidism. The sequenced sample consisted of blood.

Here the CDR3 reads CASRKSPADEQFF. As DNA, the CDR3 is TGTGCCAGCCGAAAATCTCCCGCAGATGAGCAGTTCTTC. V is TRBV12-3 or TRBV12-4 and J is TRBJ2-1, with D unresolved. Trimming removed 8 bases at V and 8 bases at J, with 16 bases between. The CDR3 length is 13 residues.